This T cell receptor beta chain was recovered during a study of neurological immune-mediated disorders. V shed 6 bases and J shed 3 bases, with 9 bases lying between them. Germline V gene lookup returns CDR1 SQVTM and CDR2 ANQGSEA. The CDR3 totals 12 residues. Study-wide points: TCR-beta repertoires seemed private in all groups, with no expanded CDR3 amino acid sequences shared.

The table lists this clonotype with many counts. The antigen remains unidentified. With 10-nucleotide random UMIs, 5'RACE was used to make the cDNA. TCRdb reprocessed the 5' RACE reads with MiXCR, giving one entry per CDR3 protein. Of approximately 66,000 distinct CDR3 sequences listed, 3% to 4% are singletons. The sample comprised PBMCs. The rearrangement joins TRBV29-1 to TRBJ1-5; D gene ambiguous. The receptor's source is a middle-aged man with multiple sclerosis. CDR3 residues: CSVADFNQPQHF. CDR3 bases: TGCAGCGTCGCAGATTTCAATCAGCCCCAGCATTTT.